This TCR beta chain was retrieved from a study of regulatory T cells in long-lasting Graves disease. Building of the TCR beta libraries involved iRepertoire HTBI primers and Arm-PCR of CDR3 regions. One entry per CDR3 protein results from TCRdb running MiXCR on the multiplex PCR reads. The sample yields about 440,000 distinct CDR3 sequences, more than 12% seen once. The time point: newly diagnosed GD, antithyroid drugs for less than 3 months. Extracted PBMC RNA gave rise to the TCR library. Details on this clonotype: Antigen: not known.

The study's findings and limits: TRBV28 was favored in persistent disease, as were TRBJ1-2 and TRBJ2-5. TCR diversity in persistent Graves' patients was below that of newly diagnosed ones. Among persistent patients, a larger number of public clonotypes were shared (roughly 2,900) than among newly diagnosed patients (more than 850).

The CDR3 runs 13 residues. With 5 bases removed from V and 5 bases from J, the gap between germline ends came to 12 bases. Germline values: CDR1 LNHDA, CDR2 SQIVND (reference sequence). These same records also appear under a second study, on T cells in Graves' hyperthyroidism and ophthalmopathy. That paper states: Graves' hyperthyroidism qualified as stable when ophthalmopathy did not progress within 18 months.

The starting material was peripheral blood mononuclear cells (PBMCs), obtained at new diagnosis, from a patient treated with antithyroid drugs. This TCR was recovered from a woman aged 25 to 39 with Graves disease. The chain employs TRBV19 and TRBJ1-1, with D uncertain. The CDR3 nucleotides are TGTGCCAGTAGTTTATGGACCGGAACTGAAGCTTTCTTT. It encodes CASSLWTGTEAFF.